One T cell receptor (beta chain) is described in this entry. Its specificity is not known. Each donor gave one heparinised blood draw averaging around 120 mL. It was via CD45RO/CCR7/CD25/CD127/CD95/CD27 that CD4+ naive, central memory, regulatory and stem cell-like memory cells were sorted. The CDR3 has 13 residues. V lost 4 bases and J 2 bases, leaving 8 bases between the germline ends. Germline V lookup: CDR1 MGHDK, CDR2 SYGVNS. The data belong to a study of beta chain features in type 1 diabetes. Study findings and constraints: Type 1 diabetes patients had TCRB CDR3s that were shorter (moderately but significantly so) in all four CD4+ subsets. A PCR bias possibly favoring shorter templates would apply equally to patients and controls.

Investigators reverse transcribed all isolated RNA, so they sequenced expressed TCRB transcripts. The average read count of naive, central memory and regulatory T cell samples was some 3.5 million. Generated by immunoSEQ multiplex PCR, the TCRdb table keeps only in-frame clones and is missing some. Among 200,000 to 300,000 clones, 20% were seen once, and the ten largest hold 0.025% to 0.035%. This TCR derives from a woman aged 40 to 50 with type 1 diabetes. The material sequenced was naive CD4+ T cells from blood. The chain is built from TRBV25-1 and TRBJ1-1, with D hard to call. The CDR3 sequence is CASSGSTNTEAFF. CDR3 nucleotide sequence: TGTGCCAGCAGTGGCTCGACAAACACTGAAGCTTTCTTT.